These 30 T cell receptor beta chains originate from one sample sequenced in a study of beta chain features in type 1 diabetes. Notes on the study in general: Type 1 diabetes patients had moderately but significantly shorter TCRB CDR3s in all four CD4+ subsets.

Their cognate antigens are unknown. Expressed TCRB transcripts got sequenced, as all isolated RNA was reverse transcribed. The protocol was immunoSEQ multiplex PCR, while the TCRdb copy is restricted to in-frame clones and leaves out a portion. The sample has some 160,000 clones; approximately 8.8% are singletons. Material: central memory CD4+ T cells from blood. These receptors came from a woman between 25 and 40 years old with type 1 diabetes.

This clone was seen more than once but under ten times. The chain uses TRBV7-9 and TRBJ2-3, with unresolved D. Trimming stripped 0 bases from V and 3 bases from J, with 7 bases between. This CDR3 contains 14 residues. From germline, CDR1 is SEHNR and CDR2 FQNEAQ (reference sequence). The CDR3 here is CASSLAMATDTQYF. In DNA, the CDR3 is TGTGCCAGCAGCTTAGCTATGGCAACAGATACGCAGTATTTT.

This clone has just a few counts. This sequence joins TRBV19 and TRBJ1-2; TRBD1 agrees at 7 bases. V shed 6 bases, J shed 6 bases, and the junction held 10 bases outside the gene matches. In germline, CDR1 is LNHDA, CDR2 SQIVND (reference sequence). CDR3 length: 14 residues. For the CDR3, the DNA is TGTGCCAGTAGACCTCCGGGACAGAGAGATGGCTACACCTTC. Residues: CASRPPGQRDGYTF.

J is TRBJ2-5 and V is TRBV5-8; no reliable D call. V was cut by 2 bases and J by 5 bases, with 7 bases left in between. CDR1 SGHTS and CDR2 YDEGEE come from the germline V gene. This CDR3 region has 12 residues. The CDR3 reads CASSLNQETQYF. The CDR3 nucleotides read TGTGCCAGCAGCTTAAATCAGGAGACCCAGTACTTC.

Regarding this clone: Other DNA sequences of this sample code for an identical CDR3. The V gene is TRBV10-3, the J gene TRBJ2-5, with TRBD2 matching 9 bases. The CDR3 totals 16 residues. CDR1 and CDR2 (germline): ENHRY, SYGVKD. Losses at the gene ends were 0 bases for V and 0 bases for J; bases not matched to a gene: 2. The CDR3 reads CAISESASGNQETQYF. As DNA, the CDR3 is TGTGCCATCAGTGAGTCGGCTAGCGGGAACCAAGAGACCCAGTACTTC.

This clone has more than one count but fewer than ten. CDR3 region: CASSDLSGNVGNTQYF. The CDR3 coding sequence is TGTGCCAGCAGTGACCTTAGCGGGAACGTCGGGAATACGCAGTATTTT. The V gene is TRBV27, the J gene TRBJ2-3, with 8 bases lining up with TRBD2. The length of the CDR3 is 16 residues. Germline V gene data show CDR1 as MNHEY and CDR2 as SMNVEV (reference sequence). The V gene end was trimmed by 5 bases and the J gene end by 7 bases; junction bases not matched to a gene: 14.

This clone was observed a handful of times. The V gene is TRBV19, the J gene TRBJ2-2; D gene unclear. The CDR3 is 14 amino acids. Germline CDR1 reads LNHDA; CDR2 reads SQIVND (reference sequence). V was trimmed by 2 bases and J by 5 bases, leaving 9 bases between them. CDR3 loop: CASSIQVRTGELFF. The CDR3 DNA sequence: TGTGCCAGTAGTATACAGGTTCGGACCGGGGAGCTGTTTTTT.

The V and J genes are TRBV10-3 and TRBJ2-6; possible D gene TRBD2, 5 bases. This CDR3 spans 15 amino acids. The germline gives CDR1 ENHRY, CDR2 SYGVKD. Trimming stripped 8 bases from V and 0 bases from J, with 11 bases between. CDR3 sequence reads: CAIGSRDSGANVLTF. DNA for the CDR3: TGTGCCATCGGGTCCCGGGACTCTGGGGCCAACGTCCTGACTTTC.

V usage is TRBV10-3 and J usage is TRBJ1-1; D remains ambiguous. Per germline, CDR1 ENHRY and CDR2 SYGVKD. The CDR3 is made up of 12 amino acids. V was clipped by 1 base and J by 8 bases, with 8 bases between them. CDR3 sequence (DNA): TGTGCCATCAGTGAGTTGACATTGGAAGCTTTCTTT. This codes for CAISELTLEAFF.

This clone was detected many times. The chain uses TRBV19 and TRBJ2-3; possible D gene TRBD1, 5 bases. The V end was cut by 8 bases, the J end by 2 bases, with 11 bases between. This CDR3 contains 13 residues. Germline loops: CDR1 LNHDA, CDR2 SQIVND (reference sequence). The CDR3 spells CASETATTDTQYF. The CDR3 DNA follows: TGTGCCAGTGAGACAGCCACCACAGATACGCAGTATTTT.

This clone came up a few times. The chain recombines TRBV29-1 with TRBJ2-7, with a tentative D call TRBD2 (6 bases). Germline V gene lookup returns CDR1 SQVTM and CDR2 ANQGSEA. The V end lost 3 bases, the J end lost 2 bases, and 14 bases lay between the germline ends. The CDR3 runs 14 residues. The CDR3 loop is CSVEETSHPYEQYF. The CDR3, as DNA: TGCAGCGTTGAGGAGACTAGTCACCCCTACGAGCAGTACTTC.

CDR3 bases: TGTGCCAGCAGCCAAGCTGGACAGGGAACGAACACTGAAGCTTTCTTT. As protein: CASSQAGQGTNTEAFF. This chain connects TRBV4-2 to TRBJ1-1; TRBD1 agrees at 8 bases. The CDR3 loop spans 16 amino acids. V shed 1 base and J 1 base; nucleotides not matched to a gene: 5. The germline gives CDR1 LGHNA, CDR2 YNFKEQ.

This clone was seen only a few times. The gene calls are TRBV5-6 and TRBJ2-1, with a weak D call TRBD1 (5 bases). Germline lookup yields CDR1 SGHDT and CDR2 YYEEEE. V was trimmed by 3 bases and J by 0 bases, leaving 7 bases between them. The length of the CDR3 is 14 residues. In nucleotides, the CDR3 is TGTGCCAGCAGCTATGACAGCTCCTACAATGAGCAGTTCTTC. This gives the protein CASSYDSSYNEQFF.

There are a few counts of this clone. The rearrangement links TRBV11-2 to TRBJ1-2, with D perhaps TRBD1 (6 bases). The V end was cut by 5 bases, the J end by 1 base, with 8 bases between. There are 13 residues in the CDR3. Germline V gene lookup returns CDR1 SGHAT and CDR2 FQNNGV. In DNA, the CDR3 is TGTGCCAGCAGCCCGGGACATAACTATGGCTACACCTTC. This codes for CASSPGHNYGYTF.

In its sample, this clone was seen a few times. The V and J genes are TRBV18 and TRBJ2-7, with 13 bases lining up with TRBD2. Germline V CDR1 and CDR2: KGHSH, LQKENI. CDR3 size: 15 residues. V lost 5 bases to trimming and J lost 6 bases; unmatched junction nucleotides: 7. The CDR3 sequence: CASSDGLAGVREQYF. DNA of the CDR3: TGTGCCAGCTCAGACGGACTAGCGGGAGTCCGCGAGCAGTACTTC.

The V gene is TRBV6-6, the J gene TRBJ2-7; 8 positions agree with TRBD1. V lost 6 bases and J lost 3; bases outside the gene matches: 10. The CDR3 covers 15 residues. Germline CDR1 MNHNY, CDR2 SVGAGI (reference sequence). The CDR3 region is CASSRDAGTGYEQYF. Written as DNA, the CDR3 is TGTGCCAGCAGCCGTGACGCCGGGACAGGCTACGAGCAGTACTTC.

The genes are TRBV6-7 and TRBJ2-1; D is unresolved. TRBV6-7 is recorded as an ORF, its role being uncertain. With 9 bases removed from V and 0 bases from J, the gap between germline ends came to 12 bases. This CDR3 has 14 amino acids. The CDR3 nucleotides are TGTGCCAGGGCAGTCTTTAACTCCTACAATGAGCAGTTCTTC. Translated: CARAVFNSYNEQFF.

The rearrangement joins TRBV6-6 to TRBJ1-1, with D hard to call. Germline CDR1 and CDR2: MNHNY and SVGAGI (reference sequence). V gave up 7 bases and J gave up 1 base, with 10 bases separating them. The CDR3 is 13 residues long. The chain's CDR3 is CASTRPGNTEAFF. The CDR3 DNA follows: TGTGCCAGCACCAGACCAGGGAACACTGAAGCTTTCTTT.

The chain is built from TRBV11-2 and TRBJ1-1; D not resolved. CDR1 and CDR2 from the germline V gene are SGHAT and FQNNGV. The germline V and J ends were trimmed by 3 bases and 2 bases, with 7 bases remaining between them. The CDR3 totals 13 residues. Written as DNA, the CDR3 is TGTGCCAGCAGCTTCACAGCAAACACTGAAGCTTTCTTT. This codes for CASSFTANTEAFF.

This rearrangement joins TRBV6-6 to TRBJ2-7; D is possibly TRBD2 (6 bases). The CDR3 has 15 residues. Germline loops: CDR1 MNHNY, CDR2 SVGAGI (reference sequence). V lost 7 bases to trimming and J lost 3 bases, with 19 bases between them. Here the CDR3 reads CASTAGQIKNYEQYF. The CDR3, as DNA: TGTGCCAGCACTGCGGGGCAGATAAAGAACTACGAGCAGTACTTC.

V gene TRBV19 combines with J gene TRBJ1-1; D is perhaps TRBD1 (5 bases). Trimming shortened V by 4 bases and J by 2 bases, and 8 bases separated the two germline ends. The CDR3 runs 13 residues. Looked up from germline, CDR1 is LNHDA and CDR2 is SQIVND (reference sequence). In DNA form, the CDR3 reads TGTGCCAGTAGTAAGGACACTAACACTGAAGCTTTCTTT. Encoded protein: CASSKDTNTEAFF.

This clone was detected only a few times. This sample also contains other DNA sequences that code for the same CDR3. The chain links TRBV11-2 to TRBJ1-1; no clear D. Germline CDR1 is SGHAT and CDR2 is FQNNGV. The length of the CDR3 is 13 residues. The germline V and J ends were trimmed by 3 bases and 1 base, with 6 bases remaining between them. The CDR3: CASSLQENTEAFF. CDR3 sequence (DNA): TGTGCCAGCAGCTTGCAGGAGAACACTGAAGCTTTCTTT.

This clone has a handful of counts. The J gene is TRBJ2-1, the V gene TRBV5-1, with 10 bases aligning to TRBD2. This CDR3 has 15 residues. V trimming: 4 bases; J trimming: 8 bases; junction bases outside the gene matches: 9. From germline, CDR1 is SGHRS and CDR2 YFSETQ. The CDR3 here is CASSGTSGVDYEQFF. CDR3 in DNA: TGCGCCAGCAGCGGAACTAGCGGGGTAGATTATGAGCAGTTCTTC.

In this sample, this clone turned up a few times. The chain joins TRBV5-1 to TRBJ2-4; 12 nucleotides match TRBD1. Germline trimming cut 4 bases from V and 6 bases from J; bases unmatched to any gene: 5. CDR3 length: 15 residues. Germline V gene sequence: CDR1 SGHRS, CDR2 YFSETQ. The CDR3 coding sequence is TGCGCCAGCAGCGATATGGGACAGGGGGCAAACATTCAGTACTTC. Translation gives CASSDMGQGANIQYF.

The chain employs TRBV28 and TRBJ2-3; TRBD2 agrees at 10 bases. There are 15 residues in the CDR3. With 6 bases clipped from V and 6 bases from J, the junction kept 9 bases outside the gene matches. Per germline, CDR1 MDHEN and CDR2 SYDVKM. The DNA of the CDR3 is TGTGCCAGCAGCCAACCCGGGACTAGCGCCGATACGCAGTATTTT. This encodes CASSQPGTSADTQYF.

V usage is TRBV29-1 and J usage is TRBJ2-1; a weak D match, TRBD2 (5 bases). V shed 6 bases and J shed 2 bases, with 17 bases lying between them. Germline lookup yields CDR1 SQVTM and CDR2 ANQGSEA. This CDR3 spans 15 amino acids. This CDR3 is CSVRAASRPYNEQFF. In nucleotides, the CDR3 is TGCAGCGTCCGGGCGGCTAGCAGGCCCTACAATGAGCAGTTCTTC.

The table lists this clone with a few counts. The CDR3 bases are TGTGCCAGCAGCCTTCTGCGGGGCGGCTACGAGCAGTACTTC. Translated: CASSLLRGGYEQYF. V and J are TRBV11-2 and TRBJ2-7; perhaps TRBD2 as D (6 bases). V was clipped by 5 bases and J by 3 bases, with 14 bases between them. CDR3 size: 14 residues. The V gene's germline CDR1 is SGHAT and CDR2 FQNNGV.

This clone was observed a handful of times. This sequence joins TRBV11-2 and TRBJ2-3, with 7 bases that match TRBD2. There are 16 residues in the CDR3. CDR1 is SGHAT and CDR2 is FQNNGV in the germline V gene. V dropped 0 bases and J dropped 2; count of bases not matched to a gene: 5. CDR3 coding DNA: TGTGCCAGCAGCTTAGATATTGGGACTAACACAGATACGCAGTATTTT. Translated, it gives CASSLDIGTNTDTQYF.

CDR3 nucleotides: TGTGCCAGCAGCGTAGCAGGGGGAGGCACTGAAGCTTTCTTT. It yields the protein CASSVAGGGTEAFF. This sequence joins TRBV11-2 and TRBJ1-1, with 7 bases identical to TRBD1. The germline V gene has CDR1 SGHAT and CDR2 FQNNGV. After removal of 5 bases from V and 4 bases from J, the junction contained 7 bases not matched to a gene. The CDR3 runs 14 residues.

The CDR3 DNA reads TGTGCCAGCAGCTTGATATCTAACTATGGCTACACCTTC. Translated: CASSLISNYGYTF. The rearrangement joins TRBV5-6 to TRBJ1-2, with D unclear. This CDR3 is 13 amino acids long. Germline CDR1 and CDR2: SGHDT and YYEEEE. V was shortened by 1 base and J by 0 bases, with 4 bases between the two germline ends.

The chain combines TRBV5-4 with TRBJ2-7, with D possibly matching TRBD1 (6 bases). The CDR3 sequence is 15 residues long. V lost 2 bases and J lost 0, with 12 bases in between. Germline V gene sequence: CDR1 SGHNT, CDR2 YYREEE (reference sequence). CDR3 coding DNA: TGTGCCAGCAGCTTTTCACGGGACAACTCCTACGAGCAGTACTTC. Protein sequence: CASSFSRDNSYEQYF.